The 25 T cell receptor beta chains presented below share a single source sample, sequenced in a study of regulatory T cells in long-lasting Graves disease. Arm-PCR with iRepertoire HTBI primers amplified the CDR3 regions for these TCR beta libraries. TCRdb re-called the multiplex PCR reads through MiXCR, storing one row per CDR3 protein. The table has over 500,000 distinct CDR3 sequences, 15% to 20% seen once. Time point in this sample: newly diagnosed GD, antithyroid drugs for less than 3 months. The TCR library used RNA extracted from PBMCs. This same sample was also part of a study on T cells in Graves' hyperthyroidism and ophthalmopathy.

The source was peripheral blood mononuclear cells (PBMCs), collected at new diagnosis, from a patient treated with antithyroid drugs. Source of these receptors: a woman aged 25 to 39 with Graves disease.

J is TRBJ1-3 and V is TRBV6-1; 12 bases agree with TRBD1. Germline CDR1 and CDR2: MNHNS and SASEGT. The CDR3 is 15 residues long. Trimming took 7 bases from V and 4 from J; bases not matched to a gene: 5. The CDR3 region has the DNA TGTGCCAGCATCAGGGACAGGGGGCAAGGAAACACCATATATTTT. It specifies CASIRDRGQGNTIYF.

There are many counts of this clonotype. This rearrangement joins TRBV10-1 to TRBJ2-1, with D maybe TRBD2 (6 bases). The germline V and J ends were trimmed by 3 bases and 8 bases, with 8 bases remaining between them. Germline values: CDR1 WNHNN, CDR2 SYGVQD (reference sequence). The CDR3 runs to 12 residues. CDR3 amino acids: CASSDRGYEQFF. The CDR3 nucleotides read TGCGCCAGCAGTGATCGGGGGTATGAGCAGTTCTTC.

CDR3 DNA sequence: TGTGCTAACAGCTTATTCAGGGCTAGCGGGAGATTCGGGGAGACCCAGTACTTC. This sequence encodes CANSLFRASGRFGETQYF. The rearrangement joins TRBV7-7 to TRBJ2-5; 10 positions match TRBD2. This CDR3 spans 18 amino acids. Germline V gene lookup returns CDR1 SSHAT and CDR2 FNYEAQ (reference sequence).

This clonotype appeared many times. The chain links TRBV10-3 to TRBJ1-1; D perhaps matches TRBD1 (5 bases). Germline CDR1 and CDR2: ENHRY and SYGVKD. Trimming removed 0 bases from V and 5 bases from J, with 13 bases in between. This CDR3 comprises 15 residues. The CDR3 loop reads CAISESGSGGTEAFF. The CDR3 DNA reads as TGTGCCATCAGTGAGTCCGGTTCTGGGGGTACTGAAGCTTTCTTT.

This clonotype was found many times. This chain connects TRBV28 to TRBJ2-5; either TRBD1 or TRBD2 may supply D (6 bases each). V shed 3 bases and J shed 5 bases, with 10 bases lying between them. In germline, CDR1 is MDHEN, CDR2 SYDVKM. There are 13 residues in the CDR3. The CDR3 reads CASSFWGAETQYF. The CDR3 DNA follows: TGTGCCAGCAGTTTTTGGGGGGCGGAGACCCAGTACTTC. Supplemented by reference TRBV28 and TRBJ2-5, the full variable domain reads DVKVTQSSRYLVKRTGEKVFLECVQDMDHENMFWYRQDPGLGLRLIYFSYDVKMKEKGDIPEGYSVSREKKERFSLILESASTNQTSMYLCASSFWGAETQYFGPGTRLLVL.

This clonotype was seen ten or more times. J is TRBJ2-7 and V is TRBV10-3; D gene uncertain. V dropped 6 bases and J dropped 3 bases, with 6 bases sitting between them. CDR1 is ENHRY, CDR2 SYGVKD, per germline. The CDR3 totals 11 residues. CDR3 nucleotide sequence: TGTGCCATCAGCCAAAACTACGAGCAGTACTTC. Protein sequence: CAISQNYEQYF.

This clonotype occurred a few times. In DNA, the CDR3 is TGTGCCTGGAGAAATAATTCGGGAGCGCAGTATTTT. Translating gives CAWRNNSGAQYF. The chain recombines TRBV30 with TRBJ2-3, with D maybe TRBD2 (6 bases). This CDR3 spans 12 amino acids. From germline, CDR1 is GTSNPN and CDR2 SVGIG (reference sequence). Trimming took off 3 bases at V and 10 bases at J, with 14 bases between the two ends.

This clonotype was detected only a few times. This chain connects TRBV10-3 to TRBJ2-7, with TRBD2 identical over 8 bases. This CDR3 region has 17 residues. V lost 6 bases and J lost 1; bases outside the gene matches: 14. Per the germline V gene, CDR1 is ENHRY and CDR2 is SYGVKD. The DNA of the CDR3 is TGTGCCATCAGCGGGCCCGGGGGTAGCGGGACATCCTACGAGCAGTACTTC. Its protein product is CAISGPGGSGTSYEQYF.

The chain is built from TRBV20-1 and TRBJ2-7; no reliable D call. In germline, CDR1 is DFQATT, CDR2 SNEGSKA (reference sequence). This CDR3 has 12 amino acids. The chain's CDR3 is CISTQSSYEQYF. CDR3 DNA: TGCATTTCGACCCAAAGCTCCTACGAGCAGTACTTC.

This clonotype was observed at least ten times. The chain joins TRBV6-1 to TRBJ1-6; D perhaps matches TRBD1 (5 bases). This CDR3 is 16 amino acids long. V lost 8 bases, J lost 0 bases, and 14 bases lay in between. The germline V gene has CDR1 MNHNS and CDR2 SASEGT. CDR3 loop: CASSRQRSSYNSPLHF. As DNA, the CDR3 is TGTGCCAGCTCGCGACAGCGGAGCTCCTATAATTCACCCCTCCACTTT.

Many counts were recorded for this clonotype. V is TRBV6-5 and J is TRBJ1-1, with D hard to call. This CDR3 spans 15 amino acids. The ends were cut back, 0 bases at V and 1 base at J, with 9 bases in the middle. In germline, CDR1 is MNHEY, CDR2 SVGAGI. The CDR3 region is CASSYSPRRNTEAFF. The CDR3 coding sequence is TGTGCCAGCAGTTACTCGCCCCGACGGAACACTGAAGCTTTCTTT.

V usage is TRBV24-1 and J usage is TRBJ2-1, with 8 bases that match TRBD2. The CDR3 is 18 residues long. Germline V gene sequence: CDR1 KGHDR, CDR2 SFDVKD. The V gene end was trimmed by 4 bases and the J gene end by 7 bases; junction bases not matched to a gene: 17. CDR3 bases: TGTGCCACCAGTGACCCGTCTACTAGCGGCAGGGGTCGGAATGAGCAGTTCTTC. It yields the protein CATSDPSTSGRGRNEQFF.

This clonotype has a handful of counts. The J gene is TRBJ1-5, the V gene TRBV7-6; possibly TRBD1 for D (5 bases). The germline CDR1 and CDR2 sequences are SGHVS and FNYEAQ. V lost 1 base and J lost 0, with 19 bases in between. The CDR3 is 19 residues long. CDR3 protein: CASSLDRSRENYSNQPQHF. The DNA for the CDR3 is TGTGCCAGCAGCTTAGATCGCAGCAGGGAAAACTATAGCAATCAGCCCCAGCATTTT.

This clonotype was observed at least ten times. The chain employs TRBV28 and TRBJ1-5; unclear D gene. Germline CDR1 and CDR2: MDHEN and SYDVKM. V was shortened by 4 bases and J by 3 bases, with 16 bases between the two germline ends. The CDR3 consists of 16 residues. CDR3 coding DNA: TGTGCCAGCAGTTCCGGGATGAAGGGAAACAATCAGCCCCAGCATTTT. It encodes CASSSGMKGNNQPQHF.

The V gene is TRBV18, the J gene TRBJ2-5; 7 bases are a match to TRBD2. This CDR3 contains 16 residues. Trimming at V came to 1 base and at J to 9 bases, leaving 14 bases not matched to a gene. Germline-derived CDR1 and CDR2 are KGHSH and LQKENI. The CDR3 DNA is TGTGCCAGCTCACCACGTGACGCGGGAGCCCGGCAAGCCCAGTACTTC. Its protein is CASSPRDAGARQAQYF.

This clonotype was counted between two and nine times. The likely explanation is a read error, given a far larger clone one base away. CDR3 coding DNA: TGTGCCAGCAGCTCACCTAGCGGGAGTTGGACCGGGGAGCTGTTTTTT. Translated, it gives CASSSPSGSWTGELFF. J is TRBJ2-2 and V is TRBV7-9; 10 bases line up with TRBD2. CDR1 and CDR2 (germline): SEHNR, FQNEAQ (reference sequence). J lost 5 bases, V lost 4 bases, and 7 bases had no gene match. This CDR3 has 16 residues.

The chain combines TRBV6-4 with TRBJ2-7; perhaps TRBD1 as D (6 bases). This CDR3 has 13 amino acids. Germline loops: CDR1 MRHNA, CDR2 SNTAGT. Trimming shortened V by 7 bases and J by 3 bases, and 13 bases separated the two germline ends. CDR3: CASNIRDNYEQYF. The DNA for the CDR3 is TGTGCCAGCAATATTCGGGACAACTACGAGCAGTACTTC.

The chain couples TRBV7-9 to TRBJ1-4; D gene ambiguous. V lost 4 bases, J lost 6 bases, and 12 bases lay in between. The CDR3 runs to 14 residues. The germline V gene encodes CDR1 SEHNR and CDR2 FQNEAQ (reference sequence). Here the CDR3 reads CASSSWEGHEKLFF. Here the CDR3 DNA reads TGTGCCAGCAGCTCCTGGGAGGGCCATGAAAAACTGTTTTTT.

This clonotype was picked up many times. The chain has TRBV10-3 and TRBJ2-7; D may correspond to TRBD1 or TRBD2 (5 bases each). V lost 3 bases and J lost 0, with 9 bases in between. CDR1 is ENHRY, CDR2 SYGVKD, per germline. This CDR3 spans 14 amino acids. The CDR3 DNA follows: TGTGCCATCAGTGATGGGACGGTCTCCTACGAGCAGTACTTC. The encoded protein is CAISDGTVSYEQYF.

The V and J genes are TRBV7-9 and TRBJ2-7, with 11 positions matching TRBD2. This CDR3 has 15 amino acids. Germline CDR1 is SEHNR and CDR2 is FQNEAQ (reference sequence). V trimming: 5 bases; J trimming: 2 bases; junction bases outside the gene matches: 5. CDR3 in DNA: TGTGCCAGCAGCCGAGGGACTAGCGGACCCTACGAGCAGTACTTC. Translation: CASSRGTSGPYEQYF.

This clonotype was seen more than once but under ten times. The chain joins TRBV19 to TRBJ1-5; D not resolved. The CDR3 is 14 residues long. The germline CDR1 and CDR2 sequences are LNHDA and SQIVND (reference sequence). V dropped 7 bases and J dropped 0 bases, with 10 bases sitting between them. CDR3 protein: CASTQSYSNQPQHF. In DNA, the CDR3 is TGTGCCAGTACTCAGTCGTATAGCAATCAGCCCCAGCATTTT.

In its sample, this clonotype was seen a few times. The chain recombines TRBV28 with TRBJ1-5, with 8 nucleotides matching TRBD1. The CDR3 is made up of 16 amino acids. The trim removed 5 bases at V and 0 bases at J, leaving 6 bases unmatched. Germline loops: CDR1 MDHEN, CDR2 SYDVKM. CDR3 nucleotides: TGTGCCAGCAGTCGGACAGGGACCAATAGCAATCAGCCCCAGCATTTT. Translated: CASSRTGTNSNQPQHF.

Many counts were recorded for this clonotype. The rearrangement joins TRBV14 to TRBJ2-5, with D possibly matching TRBD2 (6 bases). The CDR3 covers 15 residues. Trimming removed 4 bases at V and 4 bases at J, with 16 bases between. CDR1 SGHDN and CDR2 FVKESK come from the germline V gene. The DNA of the CDR3 is TGTGCCAGCAGCCGGACTGGGGGGTCATCAGAGACCCAGTACTTC. The encoded protein is CASSRTGGSSETQYF.

The chain has TRBV10-1 and TRBJ1-1; D gene uncertain. V lost 4 bases and J lost 1, with 16 bases in between. The CDR3 is 16 residues long. CDR1 is WNHNN and CDR2 is SYGVQD in the germline V gene (reference sequence). The DNA for the CDR3 is TGCGCCAGCAGTGCGGGCAGGCTGACTAGGAACACTGAAGCTTTCTTT. The encoded protein is CASSAGRLTRNTEAFF.

This clonotype has at least ten counts. The chain employs TRBV6-2 or TRBV6-3 and TRBJ1-5; D unresolved. Deletions cut 2 bases from V and 3 bases from J, with 5 bases between. The V gene's germline CDR1 is MNHEY and CDR2 SVGEGT. The CDR3 has 13 residues. The CDR3 nucleotides read TGTGCCAGCAGTTACAGGATCAATCAGCCCCAGCATTTT. Protein product: CASSYRINQPQHF.